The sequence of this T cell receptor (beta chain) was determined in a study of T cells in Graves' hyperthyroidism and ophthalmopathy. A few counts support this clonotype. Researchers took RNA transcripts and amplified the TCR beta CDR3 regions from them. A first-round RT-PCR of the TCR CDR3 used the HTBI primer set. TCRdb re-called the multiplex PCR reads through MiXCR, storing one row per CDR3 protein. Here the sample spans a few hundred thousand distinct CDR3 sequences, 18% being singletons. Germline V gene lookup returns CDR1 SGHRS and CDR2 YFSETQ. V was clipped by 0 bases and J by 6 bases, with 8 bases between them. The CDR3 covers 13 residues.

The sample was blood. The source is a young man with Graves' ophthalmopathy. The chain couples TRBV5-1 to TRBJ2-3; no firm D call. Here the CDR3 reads CASSLVSRDTQYF. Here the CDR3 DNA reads TGCGCCAGCAGCTTGGTTTCACGGGATACGCAGTATTTT.